These 11 T cell receptor beta chains came from one sample sequenced in a study of blood T cell repertoires in COVID-19 (dated by TCRdb to the early 2020s). The library relied on the immunoSEQ multiplex PCR assay. The source is immuneACCESS, and TCRdb retained only in-frame sequences with V and J called. Part of the clones is not carried over; for the studies checked, unresolved V genes explain less than half of this, and the remainder is unexplained. The sample contains about 480,000 clones, roughly nine tenths of them found a single time. The ten largest make up 7.8% of the sample. Sequenced material: peripheral blood. All receptors come from a woman aged 50 to 65 with COVID-19, enrolled during active disease.

The V call is TRBV12-3 or TRBV12-4, the J call TRBJ2-4; D is unresolved. Trimming took 10 bases from V and 2 from J, leaving 12 bases between them. The CDR3 contains 13 residues. CDR3 residues: CATRGWSKNIQYF. The CDR3 bases are TGTGCCACCCGAGGATGGTCCAAAAACATTCAGTACTTC.

J is TRBJ1-6 and V is TRBV11-2; TRBD1 agrees at 7 bases. The CDR3 covers 14 residues. CDR1 and CDR2 from the germline V gene are SGHAT and FQNNGV. V was clipped by 0 bases and J by 14 bases; unmatched bases: 7. CDR3 DNA sequence: TGTGCCAGCAGCTTAGAGACAGGGTGGAGGGCCCTCCACTTT. Its translation: CASSLETGWRALHF.

This clone was seen a few times. Within the sample, other DNA sequences also encode this same CDR3. This sequence joins TRBV30 and TRBJ1-2; the D is unclear. The V gene lost 2 bases and the J gene lost 3 bases, with 10 bases spanning the gap. The CDR3 totals 13 residues. Looked up from germline, CDR1 is GTSNPN and CDR2 is SVGIG (reference sequence). The chain's CDR3 is CAWSRVRDYGYTF. The CDR3 nucleotides read TGTGCCTGGAGTCGGGTCAGAGACTATGGCTACACCTTC.

This chain links TRBV12-3 or TRBV12-4 with TRBJ1-5; a weak D match, TRBD1 (6 bases). The V and J ends lost 6 bases and 2 bases respectively, with 8 bases between them. The CDR3 length is 13 residues. CDR3 nucleotide sequence: TGTGCCAGCAGACAGGGAGGCAATCAGCCCCAGCATTTT. It codes for CASRQGGNQPQHF.

The DNA for the CDR3 is TGCGCCAGCAGCTATACAGCGAACACTGAAGCTTTCTTT. This translates into CASSYTANTEAFF. The J gene is TRBJ1-1, the V gene TRBV5-1; D call uncertain. This CDR3 has 13 amino acids. V was pared by 3 bases and J by 1 base, with 7 bases between. The germline CDR1 and CDR2 sequences are SGHRS and YFSETQ.

This clone has a single count. The chain employs TRBV27 and TRBJ2-7; D is unclear. The germline CDR1 and CDR2 sequences are MNHEY and SMNVEV (reference sequence). The CDR3 extends over 14 amino acids. The V and J ends lost 8 bases and 2 bases respectively, with 16 bases between them. DNA of the CDR3: TGTGCCAGCCGTAGGCAATCGGGTCCCTACGAGCAGTACTTC. As protein: CASRRQSGPYEQYF.

The chain carries TRBV20-1 and TRBJ2-7; D may be TRBD2 (5 bases). The germline V gene has CDR1 DFQATT and CDR2 SNEGSKA (reference sequence). V lost 4 bases to trimming and J lost 6 bases, with 10 bases between them. The length of the CDR3 is 11 residues. As DNA, the CDR3 is TGCAGTGCTAATCCGGGGAGCGAGCAGTACTTC. It specifies CSANPGSEQYF.

The chain uses TRBV11-2 and TRBJ1-5; 8 positions match TRBD1. V shed 3 bases, J shed 4 bases, and the junction held 2 bases outside the gene matches. The germline V gene encodes CDR1 SGHAT and CDR2 FQNNGV. CDR3 length: 14 amino acids. The CDR3 DNA is TGTGCCAGCAGCTTCGGACAGGGTAATCAGCCCCAGCATTTT. Translation: CASSFGQGNQPQHF.

The chain couples TRBV3-1 (or the pseudogene TRBV3-2) to TRBJ2-3; D is perhaps TRBD2 (5 bases). This CDR3 spans 15 amino acids. V was pared by 2 bases and J by 2 bases, with 11 bases between. From germline, CDR1 is LGHDT and CDR2 YNNKEL (reference sequence). DNA for the CDR3: TGTGCCAGCAGCCAATCTCGAGGGCCCACAGATACGCAGTATTTT. It specifies CASSQSRGPTDTQYF.

The V gene is TRBV6-5, the J gene TRBJ2-2; 7 nucleotides agree with TRBD2. The trim removed 3 bases at V and 1 base at J, leaving 5 bases unmatched. The germline gives CDR1 MNHEY, CDR2 SVGAGI. There are 16 residues in the CDR3. The CDR3 sequence is CASSYWGGLNTGELFF. CDR3 in DNA: TGTGCCAGCAGTTATTGGGGGGGGTTGAACACCGGGGAGCTGTTTTTT.

This clone was seen just once. This chain joins TRBV5-5 and TRBJ2-2; no reliable D call. The CDR3 consists of 16 residues. Trimming took off 0 bases at V and 0 bases at J, with 9 bases between the two ends. In germline, CDR1 is SGHKS, CDR2 YYEKEE (reference sequence). Here the CDR3 reads CASSLVHSPNTGELFF. The CDR3 bases are TGTGCCAGCAGCTTGGTTCACTCGCCGAACACCGGGGAGCTGTTTTTT. Filled out from reference TRBV5-5 and TRBJ2-2, the complete variable domain reads DAGVTQSPTHLIKTRGQQVTLRCSPISGHKSVSWYQQVLGQGPQFIFQYYEKEERGRGNFPDRFSARQFPNYSSELNVNALLLGDSALYLCASSLVHSPNTGELFFGEGSRLTVL.